The 6 T cell receptor beta chains below come from one sample, sequenced in a study of blood T cell repertoires in COVID-19. Using immunoSEQ multiplex PCR, the repertoire was profiled, and TCRdb retains in-frame clones only, with some absent. Of about 49,000 clones in the sample, about 71% were seen once. The sequenced sample consisted of peripheral blood. These receptors were collected from a woman in her 70s with acute or convalescent COVID-19.

The chain uses TRBV10-3 and TRBJ2-2, with D possibly TRBD2 on 6 matching bases. With 6 bases removed from V and 0 bases from J, the gap between germline ends came to 11 bases. CDR3 size: 15 residues. The V gene's germline CDR1 is ENHRY and CDR2 SYGVKD. CDR3 in amino acids: CAIRRRGTNTGELFF. DNA of the CDR3: TGTGCCATCAGGAGACGGGGGACGAACACCGGGGAGCTGTTTTTT.

V is TRBV2 and J is TRBJ1-1; 8 nucleotides agree with TRBD1. The CDR3 is 15 amino acids. Germline trimming cut 2 bases from V and 1 base from J; bases unmatched to any gene: 3. Germline V gives CDR1 SNHLY, CDR2 FYNNEI. In nucleotides, the CDR3 is TGTGCCAGCAGTGAACCGGGACAGGCGAACACTGAAGCTTTCTTT. Translated, it gives CASSEPGQANTEAFF.

CDR3 region: CASSYSTGGPDEQYF. For the CDR3, the DNA is TGTGCCAGCAGTTACTCGACAGGGGGTCCGGACGAGCAGTACTTC. This chain uses TRBV6-2 or TRBV6-3 with TRBJ2-7, with 9 nucleotides matching TRBD1. CDR1 and CDR2 from the germline V gene are MNHEY and SVGEGT. The CDR3 spans 15 residues. With V trimmed by 0 bases and J by 5 bases, 5 bases remained unmatched.

This clone was detected only once. The chain recombines TRBV9 with TRBJ2-3; TRBD1 agrees at 9 bases. The CDR3 runs 15 residues. J lost 4 bases, V lost 2 bases, and 5 bases had no gene match. Germline CDR1 and CDR2: SGDLS and YYNGEE. The CDR3 DNA is TGTGCCAGCAGCGTTGTGGACAGGGGTTCAGATACGCAGTATTTT. Its translation is CASSVVDRGSDTQYF.

The chain is built from TRBV27 and TRBJ2-5; D perhaps matches TRBD2 (6 bases). CDR1 is MNHEY, CDR2 SMNVEV, per germline (reference sequence). This CDR3 spans 13 amino acids. V lost 6 bases and J lost 4, with 12 bases in between. This chain's CDR3 is CASSRGRLETQYF. CDR3 nucleotides: TGTGCCAGCAGCCGGGGGAGGTTAGAGACCCAGTACTTC.

V and J are TRBV7-2 and TRBJ2-5; TRBD2 matches 11 bases. The CDR3 is 16 amino acids. Per germline, CDR1 SGHTA and CDR2 FQGNSA. Trimming took 3 bases from V and 1 from J; bases not matched to a gene: 4. The CDR3 sequence is CASSFASGRFQETQYF. CDR3 sequence (DNA): TGTGCCAGCAGCTTCGCTAGCGGGAGGTTCCAAGAGACCCAGTACTTC.